This TCR beta chain was recovered during a study of T cells after yellow fever vaccination. The CDR3 spans 11 residues. Trimming at V came to 5 bases and at J to 9 bases, leaving 3 bases not matched to a gene. Germline V gene data show CDR1 as ENHRY and CDR2 as SYGVKD. The study made its TCR cDNA through 5'RACE template switching. That step introduced a universal primer site along with UMIs. TCRdb analysed the 5' RACE reads with MiXCR anew, one entry per CDR3 protein. Here the sample spans about 580,000 distinct CDR3 sequences, about a sixth being singletons. The sequence derives from a man between 18 and 35 years old who received the YFV17D yellow fever vaccine. J is TRBJ2-5 and V is TRBV10-3; 7 bases are a match to TRBD2. The sequences come from PBMCs, collected more than 4 days after the first yellow fever vaccination. DNA of the CDR3: TGTGCCATCAGTACTAGCGAGGCCCAGTACTTC. Translated: CAISTSEAQYF.